The 26 T cell receptor beta chains below all came from one sample that was sequenced in a study of CD8 T cells in ankylosing spondylitis. General study findings and limits: Typical of ankylosing spondylitis blood, it appeared, was a TCR beta motif of fewer than ten highly homologous variants.

Their target antigens are unknown. MiXCR, applied by TCRdb to the 5' RACE reads, yields one record per CDR3 protein. The sample records 700,000 to 1,000,000 distinct CDR3 sequences, about 11% being singletons. Material: blood, either unsorted or a sorted T cell fraction (not recorded which). These TCRs come from a male donor with ankylosing spondylitis.

Only a few counts were recorded for this clonotype. This chain links TRBV7-2 with TRBJ2-5; D unclear. V shed 0 bases and J shed 1 base, with 9 bases lying between them. CDR3 size: 15 residues. Germline assignment: CDR1 SGHTA and CDR2 FQGNSA. Written as DNA, the CDR3 is TGTGCCAGCAGCTTAGCTGGTGGCAGCCAAGAGACCCAGTACTTC. Its protein product is CASSLAGGSQETQYF.

This clonotype appeared a few times. The chain recombines TRBV27 with TRBJ1-5, with D perhaps matching TRBD1 (5 bases). Germline-derived CDR1 and CDR2 are MNHEY and SMNVEV (reference sequence). The germline V and J ends were trimmed by 3 bases and 2 bases, with 11 bases remaining between them. The CDR3 has 15 amino acids. The CDR3 here is CASSFDQGGNQPQHF. The CDR3 bases are TGTGCCAGCAGTTTCGACCAGGGCGGCAATCAGCCCCAGCATTTT.

This clonotype showed up many times. The chain has TRBV5-1 and TRBJ2-7; 10 positions agree with TRBD1. The CDR3 runs 15 residues. Germline loops: CDR1 SGHRS, CDR2 YFSETQ. Trimming removed 4 bases from V and 4 bases from J; junction bases left unmatched: 8. The CDR3 here is CASSVRTGGLYEQYF. Written as DNA, the CDR3 is TGCGCCAGCAGCGTACGGACAGGGGGACTTTACGAGCAGTACTTC. The whole variable domain, filled in from reference TRBV5-1 and TRBJ2-7, reads KAGVTQTPRYLIKTRGQQVTLSCSPISGHRSVSWYQQTPGQGLQFLFEYFSETQRNKGNFPGRFSGRQFSNSRSEMNVSTLELGDSALYLCASSVRTGGLYEQYFGPGTRLTVT.

Many counts were recorded for this clonotype. CDR3 in DNA: TGTGCCAGCACAGGACAGGGGAATAGTTCACCCCTCCACTTT. This sequence encodes CASTGQGNSSPLHF. The chain combines TRBV7-9 with TRBJ1-6, with 9 bases matching TRBD1. CDR3 size: 14 residues. The germline V gene encodes CDR1 SEHNR and CDR2 FQNEAQ (reference sequence). V lost 7 bases and J lost 9; bases outside the gene matches: 7. The whole variable domain, filled in from reference TRBV7-9 and TRBJ1-6, reads DTGVSQNPRHKITKRGQNVTFRCDPISEHNRLYWYRQTLGQGPEFLTYFQNEAQLEKSRLLSDRFSAERPKGSFSTLEIQRTEQGDSAMYLCASTGQGNSSPLHFGNGTRLTVT.

This clonotype was counted ten times or more. The chain recombines TRBV4-3 with TRBJ1-1; D call uncertain. Trimming shortened V by 0 bases and J by 0 bases, and 5 bases separated the two germline ends. From germline, CDR1 is LGHNA and CDR2 YSLEER. The CDR3 totals 14 residues. CDR3 sequence: CASSQERVNTEAFF. CDR3 DNA: TGCGCCAGCAGCCAAGAGAGAGTGAACACTGAAGCTTTCTTT.

This rearrangement joins TRBV7-9 to TRBJ1-2; weak D call: TRBD1 (6 bases). Trimming pared 2 bases from V and 5 bases from J, leaving 15 bases between. Germline V lookup: CDR1 SEHNR, CDR2 FQNEAQ (reference sequence). The CDR3 has 15 residues. In DNA, the CDR3 is TGTGCCAGCAGCTTATTGGGGGGCCCTGAATATGGCTACACCTTC. As protein: CASSLLGGPEYGYTF.

This clonotype was observed many times. The gene calls are TRBV4-1 and TRBJ2-7; 14 bases align to TRBD2. This CDR3 is 16 amino acids long. V lost 0 bases, J lost 6 bases, and 4 bases stayed unmatched. CDR1 and CDR2 (germline): MGHRA, YSYEKL. CDR3 in DNA: TGCGCCAGCAGCCAAGAAGTGGGACTAGCGGGAGTCGAGCAGTACTTC. This sequence encodes CASSQEVGLAGVEQYF.

At least ten counts were recorded for this clonotype. The rearrangement uses TRBV29-1 and TRBJ2-1; D gene unclear. The V gene's germline CDR1 is SQVTM and CDR2 ANQGSEA. With 1 base removed from V and 3 bases from J, the gap between germline ends came to 4 bases. The CDR3 consists of 12 residues. CDR3: CSVEGDYNEQFF. For the CDR3, the DNA is TGCAGCGTTGAAGGGGACTACAATGAGCAGTTCTTC.

A few counts support this clonotype. The chain's CDR3 is CASREQGGNTEAFF. In DNA, the CDR3 is TGCGCCAGCAGAGAACAGGGCGGGAACACTGAAGCTTTCTTT. The chain is built from TRBV5-1 and TRBJ1-1; D may be TRBD1 (6 bases). Germline V lookup: CDR1 SGHRS, CDR2 YFSETQ. This CDR3 spans 14 amino acids. Trimming pared 5 bases from V and 1 base from J, leaving 12 bases between.

The chain couples TRBV4-1 to TRBJ2-7, with D perhaps matching TRBD2 (5 bases). The CDR3 runs to 15 residues. Germline assignment: CDR1 MGHRA and CDR2 YSYEKL. Trimming took off 4 bases at V and 5 bases at J, with 18 bases between the two ends. CDR3 coding DNA: TGCGCCAGCAGCCGGAGTGGAGACGGGGAAGACGAGCAGTACTTC. This translates into CASSRSGDGEDEQYF.

The V call is TRBV20-1, the J call TRBJ1-5; D gene ambiguous. The CDR3 covers 15 residues. Between the trimmed V and J ends, which lost 4 bases and 2 bases, there was a span of 15 bases. CDR1 and CDR2 (germline): DFQATT, SNEGSKA (reference sequence). The DNA for the CDR3 is TGCAGTGCTATCGGCCTAGGGTATGGCAATCAGCCCCAGCATTTT. Its translation: CSAIGLGYGNQPQHF.

The rearrangement joins TRBV7-9 to TRBJ1-1; D perhaps matches TRBD1 (5 bases). The germline gives CDR1 SEHNR, CDR2 FQNEAQ (reference sequence). The ends were cut back, 2 bases at V and 6 bases at J, with 10 bases in the middle. There are 13 residues in the CDR3. In nucleotides, the CDR3 is TGTGCCAGCAGCTTACAGGGTACCCCTGAAGCTTTCTTT. It encodes CASSLQGTPEAFF.

In its sample, this clonotype was seen a few times. V gene TRBV20-1 combines with J gene TRBJ1-3, with 7 bases identical to TRBD1. The germline gives CDR1 DFQATT, CDR2 SNEGSKA (reference sequence). Trimming took 1 base from V and 2 from J; bases not matched to a gene: 17. This CDR3 is built from 19 residues. The CDR3 loop reads CSARGLPLDRLPTGNTIYF. DNA for the CDR3: TGCAGTGCTAGAGGCCTTCCTCTGGACAGGCTACCGACTGGAAACACCATATATTTT.

This clonotype has a handful of counts. The chain employs TRBV7-2 and TRBJ2-7; possibly TRBD2 for D (6 bases). This CDR3 spans 17 amino acids. Germline V CDR1 and CDR2: SGHTA, FQGNSA. Trimming stripped 6 bases from V and 9 bases from J, with 30 bases between. This CDR3 is CASSSRLRTTLPAGQYF. CDR3 bases: TGTGCCAGCAGTTCGCGATTAAGGACTACCCTCCCCGCCGGGCAGTACTTC.

This rearrangement joins TRBV15 to TRBJ1-6; TRBD1 might be the D (6 bases). The length of the CDR3 is 15 residues. With 7 bases removed from V and 2 bases from J, the gap between germline ends came to 12 bases. Germline-derived CDR1 and CDR2 are LNHNV and YYDKDF (reference sequence). CDR3 residues: CATNQDRPYNSPLHF. In DNA, the CDR3 is TGTGCCACCAACCAAGACAGGCCCTATAATTCACCCCTCCACTTT.

This clonotype turned up a few times. The chain uses TRBV5-5 and TRBJ1-4; D ambiguous. Germline lookup yields CDR1 SGHKS and CDR2 YYEKEE (reference sequence). The CDR3 loop spans 14 amino acids. Trimming took 1 base from V and 0 from J, leaving 4 bases between them. CDR3 nucleotides: TGTGCCAGCAGCTTGAGCCCAACTAATGAAAAACTGTTTTTT. Amino acids: CASSLSPTNEKLFF.

J is TRBJ2-2 and V is TRBV5-1; no definite D call. This CDR3 comprises 15 residues. With 2 bases removed from V and 6 bases from J, the gap between germline ends came to 14 bases. Germline lookup yields CDR1 SGHRS and CDR2 YFSETQ. CDR3 amino acids: CASSFLGPGPGELFF. DNA for the CDR3: TGCGCCAGCAGCTTTTTAGGCCCCGGGCCCGGGGAGCTGTTTTTT. The full variable domain, in which reference TRBV5-1 and TRBJ2-2 provide the parts outside the CDR3, is KAGVTQTPRYLIKTRGQQVTLSCSPISGHRSVSWYQQTPGQGLQFLFEYFSETQRNKGNFPGRFSGRQFSNSRSEMNVSTLELGDSALYLCASSFLGPGPGELFFGEGSRLTVL.

Many counts were recorded for this clonotype. The chain recombines TRBV3-1 with TRBJ2-2; the match to TRBD2 covers 8 bases. The CDR3 runs to 13 residues. Unmatched junction bases numbered 0, after V lost 4 bases and J lost 5 bases. Germline CDR1 reads LGHDT; CDR2 reads YNNKEL (reference sequence). Written as DNA, the CDR3 is TGTGCCAGCAGCCCGGGAGGGACCGGGGAGCTGTTTTTT. This sequence encodes CASSPGGTGELFF.

This clonotype has only a few counts. This chain links TRBV7-8 with TRBJ2-5, with a tentative D call TRBD1 (6 bases). Looked up from germline, CDR1 is SGHVS and CDR2 is FQNEAQ. V shed 5 bases and J shed 5 bases, with 15 bases lying between them. This CDR3 has 14 amino acids. The CDR3 DNA reads as TGTGCCAGCAGCCTAGACAGGCATGGGGAGACCCAGTACTTC. This gives the protein CASSLDRHGETQYF. The full variable domain, rest sourced from reference TRBV7-8 and TRBJ2-5, is GAGVSQSPRYKVAKRGQDVALRCDPISGHVSLFWYQQALGQGPEFLTYFQNEAQLDKSGLPSDRFFAERPEGSVSTLKIQRTQQEDSAVYLCASSLDRHGETQYFGPGTRLLVL.

J is TRBJ2-7 and V is TRBV20-1, with D uncertain. The CDR3 totals 13 residues. The germline V and J ends were trimmed by 7 bases and 2 bases, with 15 bases remaining between them. The V gene's germline CDR1 is DFQATT and CDR2 SNEGSKA (reference sequence). The CDR3 region has the DNA TGCAGTGGCCGTGGGGTCGTACCCTACGAGCAGTACTTC. Translating gives CSGRGVVPYEQYF.

In this sample, this clonotype turned up many times. The rearrangement links TRBV12-3 or TRBV12-4 to TRBJ2-1; possibly TRBD2 for D (5 bases). Trimming removed 3 bases at V and 8 bases at J, with 17 bases between. The CDR3 is 15 amino acids. The CDR3 protein is CASSFRALTRDEQFF. In DNA, the CDR3 is TGTGCCAGCAGTTTCCGGGCCCTCACGAGGGATGAGCAGTTCTTC.

V usage is TRBV7-2 and J usage is TRBJ1-4, with 8 bases matching TRBD1. Per the germline V gene, CDR1 is SGHTA and CDR2 is FQGNSA. The CDR3 contains 15 residues. Trimming took 4 bases from V and 5 from J; bases not matched to a gene: 6. As DNA, the CDR3 is TGTGCCAGCAGCTCAGTACAGGGGGGGAATGAAAAACTGTTTTTT. Translating gives CASSSVQGGNEKLFF.

The chain employs TRBV21-1 and TRBJ1-1. TRBV21-1 represents a pseudogene. CDR3 length equals 14 residues. The DNA of the CDR3 is TGTGCCAGCAGCAATCGAGGAGGGAGCACTGAAGCTTTCTTT. Residues: CASSNRGGSTEAFF.

In its sample, this clonotype was seen a few times. The chain employs TRBV6-5 and TRBJ2-5; perhaps TRBD2 as D (5 bases). Germline V gives CDR1 MNHEY, CDR2 SVGAGI. Trimming cost V 0 bases and J 2 bases, with 7 bases left between them. The CDR3 is made up of 14 amino acids. CDR3 protein: CASSYSGVQETQYF. In DNA, the CDR3 is TGTGCCAGCAGTTACTCCGGGGTACAAGAGACCCAGTACTTC.

This clonotype occurred a few times. J is TRBJ1-6 and V is TRBV5-1; D unresolved. CDR1 is SGHRS and CDR2 is YFSETQ in the germline V gene. CDR3 length: 14 amino acids. V was clipped by 4 bases and J by 7 bases, with 12 bases between them. The CDR3 region is CASSRGEANSPLHF. In DNA, the CDR3 is TGCGCCAGCAGCCGCGGCGAGGCCAATTCACCCCTCCACTTT.

In regard to this clonotype: A junction boundary mismatches the germline segment, possibly from a read error. This sequence joins TRBV6-6 and TRBJ2-1; TRBD2 aligns across 7 bases. CDR1 is MNHNY, CDR2 SVGAGI, per germline (reference sequence). There are 10 residues in the CDR3. The CDR3 DNA follows: TGTGCCAGCGGAGTCCCTAGCGGCCTCTTC. This encodes CASGVPSGLF.